The clone carrying this TCR beta chain was seen at least ten times. Every individual TCR cDNA molecule carried its own unique molecular identifier, which allowed correction of PCR and sequencing errors. One entry per CDR3 protein results from TCRdb running MiXCR on the 5' RACE reads. Altogether some 11,000 distinct CDR3 sequences are present, approximately 6.2% being singletons, with the ten largest covering 10%. The data were taken from a study of spatial heterogeneity in lung cancer. Time point denoted: sample taken at primary tumor resection. Tumor, nontumor lung or frozen PBMC supplied whole RNA, sequenced without sorting. Donors were roughly 72 untreated early-stage non-small cell lung cancer patients. From germline, CDR1 is LGHDT and CDR2 YNNKEL (reference sequence). The CDR3 has 18 residues. Trimming cost V 3 bases and J 0 bases, with 15 bases left between them.

The TCR sequence derives from a male donor with early-stage non-small cell lung cancer. This specimen was normal lung tissue next to the tumor, taken at surgery. The V and J genes are TRBV3-1 and TRBJ2-6, with a possible D match to TRBD1 (6 bases). The CDR3 coding sequence is TGTGCCAGCAGCCATAATCAAATAGGGGGCTCTGGGGCCAACGTCCTGACTTTC. It specifies CASSHNQIGGSGANVLTF.